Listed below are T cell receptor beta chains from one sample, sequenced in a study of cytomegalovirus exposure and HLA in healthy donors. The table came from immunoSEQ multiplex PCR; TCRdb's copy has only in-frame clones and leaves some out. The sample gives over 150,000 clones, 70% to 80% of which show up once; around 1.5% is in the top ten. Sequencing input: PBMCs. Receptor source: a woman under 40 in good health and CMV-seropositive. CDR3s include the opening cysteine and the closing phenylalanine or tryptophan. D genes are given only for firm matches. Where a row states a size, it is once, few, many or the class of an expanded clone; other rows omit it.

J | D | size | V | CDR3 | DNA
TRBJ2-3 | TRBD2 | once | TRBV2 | CASSEWGLAGADTQYF | TGTGCCAGCAGTGAGTGGGGACTAGCGGGAGCAGATACGCAGTATTTT
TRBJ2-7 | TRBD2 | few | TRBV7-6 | CASSLEGGGTYEQYF | TGTGCCAGCAGCTTAGAAGGCGGGGGTACCTACGAGCAGTACTTC
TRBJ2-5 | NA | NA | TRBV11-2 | CASSLRDQETQYF | TGTGCCAGCAGCTTACGCGACCAAGAGACCCAGTACTTC
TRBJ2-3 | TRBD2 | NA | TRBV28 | CATGVGGITDTQYF | TGTGCCACGGGAGTCGGGGGGATCACAGATACGCAGTATTTT
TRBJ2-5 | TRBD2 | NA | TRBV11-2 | CASSLILSSGEGETQYF | TGTGCCAGCAGCTTAATTCTGTCTAGCGGGGAGGGGGAGACCCAGTACTTC
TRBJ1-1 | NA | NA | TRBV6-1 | CASSGFGGLTLMNTEAFF | TGTGCCAGCAGTGGTTTCGGCGGACTAACACTCATGAACACTGAAGCTTTCTTT
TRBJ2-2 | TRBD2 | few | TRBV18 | CASSPTGGPSGELFF | TGTGCCAGCTCACCGACGGGAGGGCCGTCGGGGGAGCTGTTTTTT
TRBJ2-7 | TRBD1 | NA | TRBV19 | CASSPGTGDEQYF | TGTGCCAGTAGTCCAGGGACAGGGGACGAGCAGTACTTC
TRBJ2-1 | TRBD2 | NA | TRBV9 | CASSVLAGGPNEQFF | TGTGCCAGCAGCGTGTTGGCGGGAGGCCCAAATGAGCAGTTCTTC
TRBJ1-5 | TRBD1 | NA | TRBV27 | CASSLSGGFQPQHF | TGTGCCAGCAGTTTATCAGGGGGCTTTCAGCCCCAGCATTTT
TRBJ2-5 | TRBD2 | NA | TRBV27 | CASSSLAPQETQYF | TGTGCCAGCAGTTCACTAGCGCCTCAAGAGACCCAGTACTTC
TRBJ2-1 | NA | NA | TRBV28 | CASSSHEPYNEQFF | TGTGCCAGCAGTTCCCACGAGCCCTACAATGAGCAGTTCTTC
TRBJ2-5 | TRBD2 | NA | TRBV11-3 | CASSTGLAGDSETQYF | TGTGCCAGCAGCACGGGACTAGCGGGAGATTCTGAGACCCAGTACTTC